This TCR beta chain was sequenced during a study of human T cells and chemical hapten exposure. To note about this clonotype: What it binds is unknown.

Time point denoted: patch test 2, 6 weeks after DPC sensitization. Treatment specified: therapeutic diphenylcyclopropenone sensitization with weekly scalp DPC. Patch tests were applied only after blood draws. TCRdb analysed the RACE reads with MiXCR anew, one entry per CDR3 protein. The repertoire has around 82,000 distinct CDR3 sequences, 6.6% of them found once; the top ten carry approximately 1.3%. Per germline, CDR1 SQVTM and CDR2 ANQGSEA. CDR3 length: 11 amino acids. V lost 4 bases and J lost 4; bases outside the gene matches: 1. Study-level points and caveats: Compared with pre-sensitization or healthy control sets, expanded TCRs clustered more.

V and J are TRBV29-1 and TRBJ2-7; 7 bases agree with TRBD1. The sequencing used whole blood, collected in connection with sensitization to the hapten diphenylcyclopropenone (DPC). This sequence originates from a woman aged 25 to 39 with alopecia areata. Some clones in this sample may be carry-over from other donors' samples. The CDR3 loop is CSVAQGYEQYF. In DNA, the CDR3 is TGCAGCGTTGCACAGGGGTACGAGCAGTACTTC.